The T cell receptor beta chain under discussion was sequenced for a study of cytomegalovirus exposure and HLA in healthy donors. Across the whole study: Findings of an earlier analysis included 110 million or so unique TCR beta sequences from roughly 180 million T cells. Genetic ancestry analysis placed over 65% of the approximately 390 donors that were genotyped in the Caucasian-associated cluster.

General study findings and limits: In an earlier analysis, productive rearrangement rates for most beta V segments clustered near 87% or 30%.

PCR primers comprised 60 Vbeta and 13 Jbeta primers. Sequencing was performed with immunoSEQ multiplex PCR; in TCRdb, only in-frame clones are kept and a portion is missing. The sample holds approximately 82,000 clones; around 10% are singletons and the top ten take approximately 25%. Concerning this clone: Its antigen remains unknown.

Sampled while nominally healthy, donors likely had unrecorded immune exposures. The germline CDR1 and CDR2 sequences are SGHDT and YYEEEE. The CDR3 contains 14 residues. V lost 4 bases and J 7 bases, leaving 17 bases between the germline ends. The clonotype originates from a man in his 60s in good health and CMV-seropositive. Material for sequencing was PBMCs. This rearrangement joins TRBV5-6 to TRBJ2-5; D is ambiguous. The CDR3 loop is CASSLSTLRWTQYF. As DNA, the CDR3 is TGTGCCAGCAGCCTGTCAACCCTACGTTGGACCCAGTACTTC.